This TCR beta chain stems from a study of blood T cell repertoires in COVID-19. This CDR3 is built from 16 residues. CDR1 is LNHDA and CDR2 is SQIVND in the germline V gene (reference sequence). J was trimmed by 11 bases and V by 5 bases; bases with no gene match: 14. The assay was immunoSEQ multiplex PCR, and TCRdb's table has in-frame clones only and misses some. The table records roughly 260,000 clones, about 87% of them present only once. This clone appeared a single time. Sequenced material: peripheral blood. J is TRBJ1-4 and V is TRBV19, with 10 bases identical to TRBD1. This TCR came from a man in his fifties or sixties who had recovered from COVID-19. The CDR3 DNA reads as TGTGCCAGTAGTGAAGCTCCGGGACAGGGGCGACGGAAACTGTTTTTT. This encodes CASSEAPGQGRRKLFF. The entire variable domain, with the rest obtained from reference TRBV19 and TRBJ1-4, is as follows: DGGITQSPKYLFRKEGQNVTLSCEQNLNHDAMYWYRQDPGQGLRLIYYSQIVNDFQKGDIAEGYSVSREKKESFPLTVTSAQKNPTAFYLCASSEAPGQGRRKLFFGSGTQLSVL.